The TCR beta chain described here comes from a study of CD8 T cells in ankylosing spondylitis. General study points: Apparently characteristic of ankylosing spondylitis blood was a TCR beta motif (fewer than 10 highly homologous variants).

MiXCR, applied by TCRdb to the 5' RACE reads, yields one record per CDR3 protein. The sample holds 100,000 to 150,000 distinct CDR3 sequences, approximately 9.7% seen once. In this sample, this clonotype turned up many times. Its target is unknown. V lost 6 bases to trimming and J lost 8 bases; unmatched junction nucleotides: 11. The length of the CDR3 is 15 residues. Germline V lookup: CDR1 DFQATT, CDR2 SNEGSKA (reference sequence). This rearrangement joins TRBV20-1 to TRBJ1-6; 9 bases are shared with TRBD1. The source is a male donor with ankylosing spondylitis or in good health (not recorded which). Sequencing input: blood, either unsorted or a sorted T cell fraction (not recorded which). The CDR3: CSAPTGGYGDSPLHF. CDR3 nucleotides: TGCAGTGCCCCGACAGGGGGATATGGGGATTCACCCCTCCACTTT.